The clone carrying this TCR beta chain was observed once. Per the study methods: Reference gene primer amplification gave nucleated cell count estimates. Sequencing used immunoSEQ multiplex PCR; TCRdb keeps in-frame clones, though not all of them. The D gene and trimming were derived from the DNA, and the V and J assignments and clone size from that table. The sample lists more than 350,000 clones; more than 70% were seen once. These data are taken from a study of blood T cell repertoires in COVID-19. Looking at the study overall: Italy, Spain and the United States were the sources of the convalescent and acute COVID-19 samples. From T cells, B-cell-depleted T cells, or PBMCs came the material, which was cDNA or gDNA.

Germline V gives CDR1 SGHNT, CDR2 YENEEA. The length of the CDR3 is 13 residues. V lost 3 bases and J 5 bases, leaving 7 bases between the germline ends. Sequenced: peripheral blood. This chain uses TRBV11-3 with TRBJ2-2; the D gene is possibly TRBD2 (5 bases). The sequence derives from a woman aged 25 to 39 with COVID-19, enrolled during active disease. The CDR3 sequence: CASSLSGTGELFF. CDR3 coding DNA: TGTGCCAGCAGCTTGTCGGGGACCGGGGAGCTGTTTTTT.